This paragraph covers one T cell receptor beta chain sequence. The antigen remains unidentified. This specimen belongs to a study of T cells expressing NK-cell markers. Regarding the study as a whole: Dominant NKG2C+ clonotype frequencies of about 1.0-7.5% of CD8+ T cells were measured in about 6 donors.

Germline CDR1 is SGHRS and CDR2 is YFSETQ. This CDR3 contains 14 residues. UMIs were included in TCR beta cDNA generated by 5'RACE template switching. TCRdb reprocessed the 5' RACE reads and reports one entry per CDR3 protein, with no DNA. The ten top clones account for more than 1.4%, within a sample of about 460,000 distinct CDR3 sequences. The sample was blood T cells: a sorted CD56 or NKG2C T cell subset, CD4+ or CD8+ T cells, or bulk PBMC T cells (not recorded which). This rearrangement joins TRBV5-1 to TRBJ2-3. The origin of this receptor is a woman aged 45-65 years in good health. CDR3 region: CASSVDAFTDTQYF.